Listed below are T cell receptor beta chains from one sample, sequenced in a study of blood T cells in healthy people across ages. From the 5' RACE reads, TCRdb called clonotypes with MiXCR, one entry per CDR3 protein. The table records under 2 million distinct CDR3 sequences, about 31% of them present only once. Sequenced material: blood. These receptors were obtained from a woman aged 30 to 39 in good health. Each CDR3 is given with its conserved first and last residue. The D gene is left open where the match is weak. The size entry is marked missing in some rows and otherwise reads once, few, many or a size class.

d_call | j_call | clone_size | v_call | cdr3_nt | cdr3_aa
- | TRBJ1-6 | few | TRBV5-1 | TGCGCCAGCAGCTTGGTTGCAGGGGATAATTCACCCCTCCACTTT | CASSLVAGDNSPLHF
- | TRBJ2-1 | - | TRBV10-2 | TGCGCCAGCAGGATGACAGGTGTCTCCTACAATGAGCAGTTCTTC | CASRMTGVSYNEQFF
TRBD2 | TRBJ2-7 | - | TRBV20-1 | TGCAGTGCTACCCCTGGCGGGAGAGTTTCCTACGAGCAGTACTTC | CSATPGGRVSYEQYF
TRBD2 | TRBJ2-3 | many | TRBV6-2/TRBV6-3 | TGTGCCAGCAGTTACTCAGGACTAGTAACCACAGATACGCAGTATTTT | CASSYSGLVTTDTQYF
TRBD2 | TRBJ2-1 | few | TRBV27 | TGTGCCAGCAGTTCACGACTAGCGGGAGCCGAGTACAATGAGCAGTTCTTC | CASSSRLAGAEYNEQFF
TRBD1 | TRBJ2-5 | - | TRBV4-1 | TGCGCCAGCAACCGACAGGGGATGTACCAAGAGACCCAGTACTTC | CASNRQGMYQETQYF
TRBD2 | TRBJ2-7 | - | TRBV27 | TGTGCCAGCAGTTTGCGTCAGACATTAGCGGGGCCGACCTACGAGCAGTACTTC | CASSLRQTLAGPTYEQYF
- | TRBJ2-1 | once | TRBV20-1 | TGCAGTGCTAGAGGAATCAGCATGGGCTCACTCAATGGGCAGTTCTTC | CSARGISMGSLNGQFF
- | TRBJ2-1 | few | TRBV20-1 | TGCAGTGCGAGACTAGAGGTCTACAATGAGCAGTTCTTC | CSARLEVYNEQFF
- | TRBJ2-1 | few | TRBV10-3 | TGTGCCATCAGTGATCCCCGGGACCCCTACAATGAGCAGTTCTTC | CAISDPRDPYNEQFF
TRBD1 | TRBJ1-1 | - | TRBV12-3/TRBV12-4 | TGTGCCAGCAGTGCCCGACAGGGAGGCACTGAAGCTTTCTTT | CASSARQGGTEAFF
- | TRBJ1-5 | - | TRBV4-2 | TGTGCCAGCAGCCAGCTGCAGGGCCCCCAGCCCCAGCATTTT | CASSQLQGPQPQHF
- | TRBJ2-1 | - | TRBV27 | TGTGCCAGCAGTTTTAACCCCCACAATGAGCAGTTCTTC | CASSFNPHNEQFF
- | TRBJ2-1 | - | TRBV29-1 | TGCAGCGCCTCCCCAGGGCACGATGAGCAGTTCTTC | CSASPGHDEQFF
- | TRBJ2-3 | few | TRBV20-1 | TGCAGTGCTCCGAGGGCAGGGGGGACAGATACGCAGTATTTT | CSAPRAGGTDTQYF
TRBD2 | TRBJ2-3 | few | TRBV5-1 | TGCGCCAGCGGGACTAGCGGTACTAGCACAGATACGCAGTATTTT | CASGTSGTSTDTQYF
- | TRBJ2-5 | - | TRBV7-2 | TGTGCCAGCAGCTTAGAAAGCCCCTGGGGGGAGACCCAGTACTTC | CASSLESPWGETQYF
- | TRBJ2-1 | few | TRBV25-1 | TGTGCCAGCAGTGACCTCTCAACGGGACCGAAGAAGGGTAGGGAGTTCTTC | CASSDLSTGPKKGREFF
- | TRBJ2-5 | - | TRBV12-3/TRBV12-4 | TGTGCCAGCAGTTCTGAAATGGGAGAGACCCAGTACTTC | CASSSEMGETQYF
TRBD2 | TRBJ2-1 | many | TRBV29-1 | TGCAGCGTTCCTAGCGGGGGCGGAGAGCAGTTCTTC | CSVPSGGGEQFF
- | TRBJ2-3 | once | TRBV6-6 | TGTACCACCGTACTCCAACCATCAGCGAGCACAGATACGCAGTATTTT | CTTVLQPSASTDTQYF
- | TRBJ1-5 | - | TRBV6-1 | TGTGCCAGCAGTGAAGACGGGTTTAGCAATCAGCCCCAGCATTTT | CASSEDGFSNQPQHF
- | TRBJ2-7 | once | TRBV20-1 | TGCAGTGCTAGAGGGACGACTAGAAATTACAATGAGCAGTACTTC | CSARGTTRNYNEQYF
- | TRBJ2-3 | - | TRBV7-8 | TGTGCCAGCAGCTTGTACGGCTACACAGGTACGCAGTATTTT | CASSLYGYTGTQYF
TRBD1 | TRBJ1-2 | few | TRBV11-2 | TGTGCCAGCAGCGAGCGGACAGGGTCTAACTATGGCTACACCTTC | CASSERTGSNYGYTF
- | TRBJ2-5 | few | TRBV20-1 | TGCAGTGCTCTTGGGAGGACTACTCGAGAGACCCAGTACTTC | CSALGRTTRETQYF
- | TRBJ2-7 | few | TRBV3-1 | TGTGCCAGCAGCCAGACGCTTAGTGGAGGCTCCTACGAGCAGTACTTC | CASSQTLSGGSYEQYF
TRBD2 | TRBJ2-1 | few | TRBV29-1 | TGCAGCGCCCGGGCAGCGGGAGAGAGTCCCTCCTACAATGAGCAGTTCTTC | CSARAAGESPSYNEQFF
- | TRBJ2-7 | - | TRBV28 | TGTGCCAGCAGTTCCCTTCTACCGGGACAAGACTACGAGCAGTACTTC | CASSSLLPGQDYEQYF
- | TRBJ2-3 | - | TRBV7-3 | TGTGCCAGCAGCCGAGTCGGAGTAAGCACAGATACGCAGTATTTT | CASSRVGVSTDTQYF
- | TRBJ2-7 | - | TRBV25-1 | TGTGCCAGCAGTCCGGGCTATGGAGAGCAGTACTTC | CASSPGYGEQYF
- | TRBJ2-7 | - | TRBV4-2 | TGTGCCAGCAGCCAAGGAGTAGCCACCTCCTACGAGCAGTACTTC | CASSQGVATSYEQYF
TRBD2 | TRBJ2-7 | few | TRBV7-3 | TGTGCCAGCAGCCCCTCTAGCGGGGTGACCAACGAGCAGTACTTC | CASSPSSGVTNEQYF
- | TRBJ1-1 | - | TRBV6-6 | TGTGCCAGCAGACCGGGAAATCTCGGAAACACTGAAGCTTTCTTT | CASRPGNLGNTEAFF
TRBD2 | TRBJ2-1 | - | TRBV7-9 | TGTGCCAGCAGCTTTTTTAGCGGGGGGTACAGTGAGCAGTTCTTC | CASSFFSGGYSEQFF
TRBD1 | TRBJ2-7 | - | TRBV20-1 | TGCAGTGCTAACAAATTACAGGGGTCCCACGAGCAGTACTTC | CSANKLQGSHEQYF
- | TRBJ2-1 | - | TRBV5-1 | TGCGCCAGCAGCGAAGGGCTGAACGGTTACAATGAGCAGTTCTTC | CASSEGLNGYNEQFF